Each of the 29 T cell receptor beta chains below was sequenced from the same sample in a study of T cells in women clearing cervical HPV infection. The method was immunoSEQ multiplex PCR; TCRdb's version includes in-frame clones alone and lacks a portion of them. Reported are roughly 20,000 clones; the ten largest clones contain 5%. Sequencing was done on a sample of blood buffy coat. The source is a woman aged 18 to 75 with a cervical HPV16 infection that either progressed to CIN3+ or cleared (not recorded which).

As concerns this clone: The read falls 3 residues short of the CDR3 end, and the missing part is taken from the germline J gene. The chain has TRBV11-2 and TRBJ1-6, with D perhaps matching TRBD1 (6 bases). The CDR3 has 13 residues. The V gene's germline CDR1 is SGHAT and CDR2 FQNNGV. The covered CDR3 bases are TGTGCCAGCAGCCTAAGTCGACAGGCAGCC. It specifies CASSLSRQAA. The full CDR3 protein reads CASSLSRQAALHF.

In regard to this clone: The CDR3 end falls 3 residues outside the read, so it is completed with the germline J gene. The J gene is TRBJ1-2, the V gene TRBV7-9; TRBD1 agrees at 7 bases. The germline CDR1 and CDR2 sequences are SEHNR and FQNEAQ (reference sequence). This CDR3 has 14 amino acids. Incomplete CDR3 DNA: TGTGCCAGCAGCTTAGTAGGGACAGAAAACATC. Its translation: CASSLVGTENI. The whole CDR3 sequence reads CASSLVGTENIYTF. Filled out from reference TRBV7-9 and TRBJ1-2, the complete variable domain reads DTGVSQNPRHKITKRGQNVTFRCDPISEHNRLYWYRQTLGQGPEFLTYFQNEAQLEKSRLLSDRFSAERPKGSFSTLEIQRTEQGDSAMYLCASSLVGTENIYTFGSGTRLTVV.

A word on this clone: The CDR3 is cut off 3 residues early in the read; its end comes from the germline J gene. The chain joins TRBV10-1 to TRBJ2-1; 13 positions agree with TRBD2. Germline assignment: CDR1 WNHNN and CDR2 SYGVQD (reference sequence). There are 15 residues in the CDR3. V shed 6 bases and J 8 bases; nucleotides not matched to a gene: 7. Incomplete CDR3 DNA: TGCGCCAGCAGCGCGACTAGCGGGGGGCCGGATGAG. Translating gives CASSATSGGPDE. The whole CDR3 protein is CASSATSGGPDEQFF.

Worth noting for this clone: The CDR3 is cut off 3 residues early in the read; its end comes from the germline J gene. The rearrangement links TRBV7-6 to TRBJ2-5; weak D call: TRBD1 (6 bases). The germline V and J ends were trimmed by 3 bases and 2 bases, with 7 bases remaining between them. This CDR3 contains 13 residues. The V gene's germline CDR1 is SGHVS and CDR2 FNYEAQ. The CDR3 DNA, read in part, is TGTGCCAGCAGCTTGGGACAACAAGAGACC. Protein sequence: CASSLGQQET. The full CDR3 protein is CASSLGQQETQYF.

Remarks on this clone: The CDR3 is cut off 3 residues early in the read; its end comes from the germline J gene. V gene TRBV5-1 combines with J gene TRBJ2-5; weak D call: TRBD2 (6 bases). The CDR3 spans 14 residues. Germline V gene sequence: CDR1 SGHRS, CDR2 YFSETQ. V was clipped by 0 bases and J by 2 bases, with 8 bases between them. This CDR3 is CASSLGREQETQYF. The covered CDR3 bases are TGCGCCAGCAGCTTGGGGCGGGAACAAGAGACC.

Incomplete CDR3 DNA: TGTGCCAGCAGTTTATTCGGGGGTTACGAG. It is translated as CASSLFGGYE. The full CDR3 reads CASSLFGGYEQYF. This chain connects TRBV28 to TRBJ2-7; D perhaps matches TRBD2 (6 bases). Read sequence stops 3 residues before the CDR3 end, and the germline J gene provides the missing end. This CDR3 spans 13 amino acids. Germline lookup yields CDR1 MDHEN and CDR2 SYDVKM. Trimming took off 1 base at V and 4 bases at J, with 8 bases between the two ends.

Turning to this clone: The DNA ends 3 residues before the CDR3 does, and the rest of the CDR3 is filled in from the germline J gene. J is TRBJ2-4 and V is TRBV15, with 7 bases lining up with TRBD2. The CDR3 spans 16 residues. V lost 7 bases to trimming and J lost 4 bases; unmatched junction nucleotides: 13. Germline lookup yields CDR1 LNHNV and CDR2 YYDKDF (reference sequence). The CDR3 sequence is CATTQGELAKKNIQYF. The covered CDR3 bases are TGTGCCACCACCCAAGGGGAACTAGCGAAAAAAAACATT.

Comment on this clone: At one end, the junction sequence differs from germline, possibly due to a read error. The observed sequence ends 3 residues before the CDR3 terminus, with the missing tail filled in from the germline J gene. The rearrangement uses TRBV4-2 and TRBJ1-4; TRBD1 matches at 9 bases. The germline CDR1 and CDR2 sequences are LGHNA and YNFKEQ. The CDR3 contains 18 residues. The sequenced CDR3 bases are TGCGCCAGCAGCCAAGGTCCCCGGGACAGGGTCGGGGCCAACGTA. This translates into CASSQGPRDRVGANV. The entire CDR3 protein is CASSQGPRDRVGANVLFF.

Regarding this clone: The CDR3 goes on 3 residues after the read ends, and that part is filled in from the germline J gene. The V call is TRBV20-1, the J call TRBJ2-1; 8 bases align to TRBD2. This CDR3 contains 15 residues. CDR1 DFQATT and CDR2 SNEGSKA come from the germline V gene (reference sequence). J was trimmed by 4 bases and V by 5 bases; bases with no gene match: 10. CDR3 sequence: CSAPTSPGGYNEQFF. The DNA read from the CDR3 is TGCAGTGCTCCAACTAGCCCGGGGGGGTACAATGAG.

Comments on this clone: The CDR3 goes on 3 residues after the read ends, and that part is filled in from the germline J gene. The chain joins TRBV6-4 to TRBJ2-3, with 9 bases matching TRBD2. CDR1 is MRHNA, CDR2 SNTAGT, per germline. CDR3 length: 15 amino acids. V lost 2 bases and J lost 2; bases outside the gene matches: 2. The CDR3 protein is CASSDASGATDTQYF. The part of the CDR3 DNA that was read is TGTGCCAGCAGTGACGCTAGCGGGGCCACAGATACG.

The sequenced CDR3 bases are TGTGCCAGTAGACTAGCGTCGAACACCGGGGAG. Amino acid sequence: CASRLASNTGE. The entire CDR3 sequence reads CASRLASNTGELFF. V usage is TRBV19 and J usage is TRBJ2-2; the match to TRBD2 covers 7 bases. The CDR3 end falls 3 residues outside the read, so it is completed with the germline J gene. This CDR3 is built from 14 residues. J was trimmed by 0 bases and V by 6 bases; bases with no gene match: 1. Germline V gene data show CDR1 as LNHDA and CDR2 as SQIVND (reference sequence).

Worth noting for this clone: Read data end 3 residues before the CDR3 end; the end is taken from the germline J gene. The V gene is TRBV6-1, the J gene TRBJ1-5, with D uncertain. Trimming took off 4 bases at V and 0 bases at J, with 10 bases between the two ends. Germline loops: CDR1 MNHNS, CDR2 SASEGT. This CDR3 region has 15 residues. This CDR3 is CASSASGYSNQPQHF. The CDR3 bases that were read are TGTGCCAGCAGTGCGTCAGGTTATAGCAATCAGCCC.

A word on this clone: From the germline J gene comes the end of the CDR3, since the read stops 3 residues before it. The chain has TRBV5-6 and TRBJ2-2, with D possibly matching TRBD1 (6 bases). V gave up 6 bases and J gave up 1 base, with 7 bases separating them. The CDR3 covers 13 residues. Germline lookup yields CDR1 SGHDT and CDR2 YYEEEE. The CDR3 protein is CASTTGNTGELFF. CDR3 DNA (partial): TGTGCCAGCACGACAGGGAACACCGGGGAG.

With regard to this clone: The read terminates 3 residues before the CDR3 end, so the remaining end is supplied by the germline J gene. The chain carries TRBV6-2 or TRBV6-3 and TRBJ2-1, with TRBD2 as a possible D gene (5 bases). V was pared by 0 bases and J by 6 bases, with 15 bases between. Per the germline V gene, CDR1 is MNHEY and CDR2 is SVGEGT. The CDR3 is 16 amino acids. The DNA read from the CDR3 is TGTGCCAGCAGTTACTCCAGCGGCACCCAAATCAATGAG. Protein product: CASSYSSGTQINE. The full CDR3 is CASSYSSGTQINEQFF.

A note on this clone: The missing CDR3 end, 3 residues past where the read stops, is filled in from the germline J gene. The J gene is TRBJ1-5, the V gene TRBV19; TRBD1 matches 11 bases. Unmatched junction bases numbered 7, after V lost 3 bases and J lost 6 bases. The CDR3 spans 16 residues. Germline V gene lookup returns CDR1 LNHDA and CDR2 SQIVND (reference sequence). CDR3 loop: CASSIGTGGGGQPQHF. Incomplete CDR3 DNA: TGTGCCAGTAGTATTGGGACAGGGGGGGGAGGTCAGCCC.

CDR3 loop: CASREQGYHNSPLFF. The CDR3 DNA, read in part, is TGTGCCAGCAGGGAACAGGGGTACCATAATTCACCG. The chain has TRBV7-9 and TRBJ2-2, with 7 nucleotides matching TRBD1. The read gets to within 3 residues of the CDR3 end, and the germline J gene fills in the rest. This CDR3 region has 15 residues. Germline values: CDR1 SEHNR, CDR2 FQNEAQ (reference sequence). The variable domain in full, with the rest retrieved from reference TRBV7-9 and TRBJ2-2, is DTGVSQNPRHKITKRGQNVTFRCDPISEHNRLYWYRQTLGQGPEFLTYFQNEAQLEKSRLLSDRFSAERPKGSFSTLEIQRTEQGDSAMYLCASREQGYHNSPLFFGEGSRLTVL.

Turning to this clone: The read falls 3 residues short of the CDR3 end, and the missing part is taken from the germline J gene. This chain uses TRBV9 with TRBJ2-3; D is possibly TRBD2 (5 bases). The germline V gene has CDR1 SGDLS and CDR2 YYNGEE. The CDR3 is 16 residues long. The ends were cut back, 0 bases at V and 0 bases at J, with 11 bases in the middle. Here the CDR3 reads CASSVARATSTDTQYF. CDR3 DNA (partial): TGTGCCAGCAGCGTAGCGAGGGCCACTAGCACAGATACG.

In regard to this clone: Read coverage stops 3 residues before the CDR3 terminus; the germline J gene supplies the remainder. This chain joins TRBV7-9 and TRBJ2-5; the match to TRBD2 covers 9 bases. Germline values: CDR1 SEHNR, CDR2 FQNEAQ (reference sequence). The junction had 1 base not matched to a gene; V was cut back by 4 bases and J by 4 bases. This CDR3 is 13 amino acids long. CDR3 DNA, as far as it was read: TGTGCCAGCAGCTGGACTAGCGTAGAGACC. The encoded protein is CASSWTSVET. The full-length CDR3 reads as CASSWTSVETQYF.

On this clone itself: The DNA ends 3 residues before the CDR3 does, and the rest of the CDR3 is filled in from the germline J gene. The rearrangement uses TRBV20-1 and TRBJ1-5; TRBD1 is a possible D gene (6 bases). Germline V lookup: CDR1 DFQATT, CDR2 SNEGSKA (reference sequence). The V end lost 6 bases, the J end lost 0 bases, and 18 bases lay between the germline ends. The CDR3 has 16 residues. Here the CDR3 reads CSAEGLSRGSNQPQHF. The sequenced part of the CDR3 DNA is TGCAGTGCGGAGGGTTTAAGCAGGGGTAGCAATCAGCCC.

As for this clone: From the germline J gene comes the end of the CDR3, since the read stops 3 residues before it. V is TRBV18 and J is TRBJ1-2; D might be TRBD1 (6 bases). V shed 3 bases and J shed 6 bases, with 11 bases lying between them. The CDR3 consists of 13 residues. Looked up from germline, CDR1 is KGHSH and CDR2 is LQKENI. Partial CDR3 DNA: TGTGCCAGCTCACCTCCGGACAGCCATGGC. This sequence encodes CASSPPDSHG. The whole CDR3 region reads CASSPPDSHGYTF.

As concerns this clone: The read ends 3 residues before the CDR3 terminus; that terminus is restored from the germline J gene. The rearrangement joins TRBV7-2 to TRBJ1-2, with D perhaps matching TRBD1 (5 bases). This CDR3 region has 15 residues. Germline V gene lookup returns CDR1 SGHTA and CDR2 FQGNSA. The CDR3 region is CASNLLAGPYNDYTF. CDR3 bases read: TGTGCCAGCAACCTTCTAGCGGGGCCCTACAATGAC.

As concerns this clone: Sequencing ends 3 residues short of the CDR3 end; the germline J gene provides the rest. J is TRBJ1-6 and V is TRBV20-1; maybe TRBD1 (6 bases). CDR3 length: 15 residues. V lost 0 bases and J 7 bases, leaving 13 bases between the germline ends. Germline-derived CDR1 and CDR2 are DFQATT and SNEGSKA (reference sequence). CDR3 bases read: TGCAGTGCTAGAGATCTAGGAGGGGGAAATTCACCC. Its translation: CSARDLGGGNSP. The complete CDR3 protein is CSARDLGGGNSPLHF.

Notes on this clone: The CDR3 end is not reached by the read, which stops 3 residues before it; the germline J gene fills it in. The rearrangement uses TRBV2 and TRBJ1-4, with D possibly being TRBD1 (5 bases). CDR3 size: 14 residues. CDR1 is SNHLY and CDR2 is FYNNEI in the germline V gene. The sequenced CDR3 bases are TGTGCCACCCGGACGGCCGGGGGAAATTCACCA. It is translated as CATRTAGGNSP. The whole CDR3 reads CATRTAGGNSPLFF. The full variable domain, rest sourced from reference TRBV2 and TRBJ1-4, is EPEVTQTPSHQVTQMGQEVILRCVPISNHLYFYWYRQILGQKVEFLVSFYNNEISEKSEIFDDQFSVERPDGSNFTLKIRSTKLEDSAMYFCATRTAGGNSPLFFGSGTQLSVL.

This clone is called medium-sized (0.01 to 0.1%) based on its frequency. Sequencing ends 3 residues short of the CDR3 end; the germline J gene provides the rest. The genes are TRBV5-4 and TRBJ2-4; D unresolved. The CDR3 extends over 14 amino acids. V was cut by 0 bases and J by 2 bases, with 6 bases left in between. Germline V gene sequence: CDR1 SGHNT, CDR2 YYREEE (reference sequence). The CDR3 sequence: CASSLEGPKNIQYF. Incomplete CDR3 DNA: TGTGCCAGCAGCTTGGAAGGGCCCAAAAACATT.

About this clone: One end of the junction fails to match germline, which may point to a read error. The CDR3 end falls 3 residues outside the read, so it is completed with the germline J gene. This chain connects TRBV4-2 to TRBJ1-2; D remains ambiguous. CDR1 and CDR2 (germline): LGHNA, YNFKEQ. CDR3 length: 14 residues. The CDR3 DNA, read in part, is TGCGCCAGCAGCCAAGATTGGCAGTACTATGGC. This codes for CASSQDWQYYG. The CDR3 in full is CASSQDWQYYGYTF.

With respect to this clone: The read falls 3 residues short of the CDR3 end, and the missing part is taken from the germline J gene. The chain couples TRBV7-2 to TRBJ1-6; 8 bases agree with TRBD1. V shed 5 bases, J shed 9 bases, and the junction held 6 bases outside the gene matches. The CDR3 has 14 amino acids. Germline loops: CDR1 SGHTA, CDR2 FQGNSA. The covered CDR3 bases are TGTGCCAGCAGCCCACAGGGGGGAGGTTCACCC. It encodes CASSPQGGGSP. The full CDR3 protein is CASSPQGGGSPLHF.

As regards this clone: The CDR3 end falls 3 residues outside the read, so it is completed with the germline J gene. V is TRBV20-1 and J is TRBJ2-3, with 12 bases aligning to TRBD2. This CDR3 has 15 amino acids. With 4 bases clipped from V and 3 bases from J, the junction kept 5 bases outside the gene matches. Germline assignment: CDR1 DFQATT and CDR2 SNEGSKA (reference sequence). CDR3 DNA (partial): TGCAGTGCTACCTCTAGCGGGGGGGGGACAGATACG. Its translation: CSATSSGGGTDT. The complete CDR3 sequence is CSATSSGGGTDTQYF.

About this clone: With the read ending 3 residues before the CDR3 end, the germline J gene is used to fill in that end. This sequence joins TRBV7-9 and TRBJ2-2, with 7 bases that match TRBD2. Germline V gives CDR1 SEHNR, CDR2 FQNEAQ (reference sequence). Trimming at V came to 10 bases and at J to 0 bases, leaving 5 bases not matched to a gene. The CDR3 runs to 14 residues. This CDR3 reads CATTGGSNTGELFF. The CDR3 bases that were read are TGTGCCACGACCGGGGGGTCGAACACCGGGGAG.

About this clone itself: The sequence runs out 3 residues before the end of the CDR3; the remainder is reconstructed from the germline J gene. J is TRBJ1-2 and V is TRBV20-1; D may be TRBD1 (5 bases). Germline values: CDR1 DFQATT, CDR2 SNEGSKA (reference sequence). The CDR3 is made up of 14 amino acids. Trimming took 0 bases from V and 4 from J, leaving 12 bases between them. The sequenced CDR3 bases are TGCAGTGCTAGAGATTCCTACACAGGCTATGGC. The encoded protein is CSARDSYTGYG. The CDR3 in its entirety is CSARDSYTGYGYTF.